This TCR beta chain originates from a study of blood T cells in healthy people across ages. Through a sample-barcoded 5' primer and a J-beta primer mix, a second PCR was run for roughly 6 to 11 cycles. Each CDR3 protein gets one entry after TCRdb re-called the 5' RACE reads with MiXCR. This table holds approximately 760,000 distinct CDR3 sequences, 20% to 25% found once. This same sample was also taken into another study, of T cells of mothers and their children. That source notes: A few healthy Caucasian mothers gave samples, and so did their six children.

Sequencing was performed on blood. The sequence derives from a boy between 10 and 17 years old in good health.

The DNA for the CDR3 is TGCGCCAGCAGCGGAACCGGACAGGGCTCAAATACGCAGTATTTT. Translation: CASSGTGQGSNTQYF. The rearrangement uses TRBV5-1 and TRBJ2-3, with TRBD1 identical over 8 bases. V lost 4 bases to trimming and J lost 7 bases; unmatched junction nucleotides: 11. Germline loops: CDR1 SGHRS, CDR2 YFSETQ. The CDR3 length is 15 residues.